Below are 14 T cell receptor beta chains sequenced from a single sample in a study of T cell responses to AZD1222 COVID-19 vaccine (dated by TCRdb to the early 2020s). Explained via the paper, the time point label denotes: baseline before first vaccination. Receptors were amplified or captured by the immunoSEQ multiplex PCR assay. TCRdb limited this immuneACCESS table to in-frame rearrangements with V and J called. A share of clones is missing; checked studies link under half to unresolved V genes, and the rest is unexplained. For this sample the table gives 120,000 to 150,000 clones, of which about 91% were detected only once. The top ten constitute more than 13% of the sample. This sample comprised peripheral blood, obtained on day 0 of AZD1222 vaccination. These receptors came from an adult in good health.

Only one count was recorded for this clone. The sample carries other DNA sequences with the same CDR3. CDR3 sequence (DNA): TGTGCCAGCAGCCTGGGACAGGGACGGTACGAGCAGTACTTC. Translating gives CASSLGQGRYEQYF. J is TRBJ2-7 and V is TRBV5-6, with TRBD1 matching 9 bases. Unmatched junction bases numbered 6, after V lost 4 bases and J lost 4 bases. Germline CDR1 reads SGHDT; CDR2 reads YYEEEE. The CDR3 sequence is 14 residues long.

The chain combines TRBV10-2 with TRBJ1-2; D unclear. Trimming pared 0 bases from V and 1 base from J, leaving 15 bases between. Germline-derived CDR1 and CDR2 are WSHSY and SAAADI. The CDR3 spans 17 residues. The CDR3, as DNA: TGCGCCAGCAGTGAGTCGGGTGTTGGGGTCGGTAACTATGGCTACACCTTC. Its protein is CASSESGVGVGNYGYTF.

The chain joins TRBV5-4 to TRBJ1-2, with no clear D. Deletions cut 2 bases from V and 2 bases from J, with 10 bases between. Germline V CDR1 and CDR2: SGHNT, YYREEE (reference sequence). This CDR3 comprises 14 residues. CDR3 protein: CASSLRANNYGYTF. The CDR3 DNA follows: TGTGCCAGCAGCTTAAGGGCAAACAACTATGGCTACACCTTC.

This chain links TRBV10-2 with TRBJ1-1; a weak D match, TRBD1 (5 bases). This CDR3 has 12 residues. Germline lookup yields CDR1 WSHSY and CDR2 SAAADI. Trimming took off 3 bases at V and 10 bases at J, with 12 bases between the two ends. This chain's CDR3 is CASSDWAQGAFF. CDR3 nucleotides: TGCGCCAGCAGTGATTGGGCCCAGGGAGCTTTCTTT.

The gene calls are TRBV6-5 and TRBJ2-2; 8 bases are shared with TRBD2. CDR3 length: 16 residues. Trimming took 2 bases from V and 0 from J; bases not matched to a gene: 2. The germline gives CDR1 MNHEY, CDR2 SVGAGI. The CDR3 protein is CASSYRGGANTGELFF. In nucleotides, the CDR3 is TGTGCCAGCAGTTACCGGGGGGGGGCGAACACCGGGGAGCTGTTTTTT.

The J gene is TRBJ2-2, the V gene TRBV5-8; weak D call: TRBD2 (6 bases). Germline lookup yields CDR1 SGHTS and CDR2 YDEGEE. This CDR3 comprises 14 residues. The V gene lost 1 base and the J gene lost 5 bases, with 9 bases spanning the gap. This CDR3 is CASSLLGGTGELFF. CDR3 sequence (DNA): TGTGCCAGCAGCTTGCTGGGGGGTACCGGGGAGCTGTTTTTT.

The V gene is TRBV2, the J gene TRBJ1-4; D may be TRBD1 (6 bases). With 8 bases removed from V and 5 bases from J, the gap between germline ends came to 15 bases. In germline, CDR1 is SNHLY, CDR2 FYNNEI. The CDR3 runs 14 residues. The CDR3: CASGQGRGNEKLFF. As DNA, the CDR3 is TGTGCCAGCGGTCAGGGGCGAGGGAATGAAAAACTGTTTTTT.

The rearrangement joins TRBV29-1 to TRBJ1-3; TRBD1 is a possible D gene (6 bases). In germline, CDR1 is SQVTM, CDR2 ANQGSEA. This CDR3 spans 13 amino acids. V shed 7 bases and J shed 3 bases, with 13 bases lying between them. The CDR3 loop reads CSGYRAGGNTIYF. The DNA of the CDR3 is TGCAGCGGATACAGGGCAGGTGGAAACACCATATATTTT.

The rearrangement uses TRBV11-2 and TRBJ2-3; D possibly matches TRBD1 or TRBD2 (5 bases each). Trimming stripped 5 bases from V and 11 bases from J, with 20 bases between. CDR1 and CDR2 from the germline V gene are SGHAT and FQNNGV. The CDR3 is 14 amino acids. For the CDR3, the DNA is TGTGCCAGCAGCCCCTCCCGGTCCGGGACCTTGCAGTATTTT. Its protein product is CASSPSRSGTLQYF.

The chain employs TRBV7-6 and TRBJ2-5; 9 nucleotides align to TRBD2. The CDR3 consists of 16 residues. V lost 1 base and J lost 4; bases outside the gene matches: 7. CDR1 and CDR2 from the germline V gene are SGHVS and FNYEAQ. CDR3 loop: CASSLVGGGGSETQYF. CDR3 sequence (DNA): TGTGCCAGCAGCTTAGTTGGCGGGGGGGGCTCAGAGACCCAGTACTTC.

This chain uses TRBV18 with TRBJ1-1; 7 bases line up with TRBD1. This CDR3 spans 17 amino acids. From germline, CDR1 is KGHSH and CDR2 LQKENI. V shed 3 bases and J 1 base; nucleotides not matched to a gene: 11. This CDR3 reads CASSPPDRARSNTEAFF. The CDR3 DNA follows: TGTGCCAGCTCACCGCCAGACAGGGCGAGGTCGAACACTGAAGCTTTCTTT.

This rearrangement joins TRBV30 to TRBJ1-2; 9 nucleotides line up with TRBD1. Germline V gives CDR1 GTSNPN, CDR2 SVGIG (reference sequence). V lost 4 bases to trimming and J lost 8 bases; unmatched junction nucleotides: 14. This CDR3 contains 15 residues. The CDR3 here is CAWNHVGQGMRGYTF. The CDR3 nucleotides are TGTGCCTGGAACCACGTGGGACAGGGAATGCGGGGCTACACCTTC.

V is TRBV5-1 and J is TRBJ1-5; the D gene is possibly TRBD1 (5 bases). The CDR3 runs 14 residues. The germline V gene has CDR1 SGHRS and CDR2 YFSETQ. With 1 base removed from V and 7 bases from J, the gap between germline ends came to 12 bases. CDR3 protein: CASSLSSGDQPQHF. CDR3 DNA sequence: TGCGCCAGCAGCTTGAGTTCCGGGGACCAGCCCCAGCATTTT.

The V gene is TRBV5-1, the J gene TRBJ2-3, with TRBD1 as a possible D gene (6 bases). The germline V gene encodes CDR1 SGHRS and CDR2 YFSETQ. V was clipped by 2 bases and J by 4 bases, with 14 bases between them. There are 15 residues in the CDR3. The CDR3 sequence: CASSFSTGTADTQYF. CDR3 coding DNA: TGCGCCAGCAGCTTTTCCACAGGGACGGCAGATACGCAGTATTTT.